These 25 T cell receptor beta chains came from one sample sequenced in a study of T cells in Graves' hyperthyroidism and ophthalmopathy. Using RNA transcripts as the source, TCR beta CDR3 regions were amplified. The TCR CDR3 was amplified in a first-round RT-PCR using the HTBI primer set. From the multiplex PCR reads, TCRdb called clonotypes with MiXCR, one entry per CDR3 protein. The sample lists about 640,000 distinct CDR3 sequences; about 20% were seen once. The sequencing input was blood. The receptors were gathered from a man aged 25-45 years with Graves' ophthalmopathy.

CDR3 sequence: CSARGRAVYEQYF. The DNA for the CDR3 is TGCAGTGCTAGAGGTAGGGCGGTTTACGAGCAGTACTTC. The gene calls are TRBV20-1 and TRBJ2-7; D remains unclear. With 1 base removed from V and 4 bases from J, the gap between germline ends came to 11 bases. The CDR3 runs to 13 residues. From germline, CDR1 is DFQATT and CDR2 SNEGSKA (reference sequence).

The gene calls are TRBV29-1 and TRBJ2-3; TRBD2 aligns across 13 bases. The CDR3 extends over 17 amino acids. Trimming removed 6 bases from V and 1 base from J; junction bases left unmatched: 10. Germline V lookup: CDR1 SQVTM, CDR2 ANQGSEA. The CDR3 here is CSVSTGTSGIRTDTQYF. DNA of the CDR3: TGCAGCGTCAGTACCGGGACTAGCGGGATACGCACAGATACGCAGTATTTT.

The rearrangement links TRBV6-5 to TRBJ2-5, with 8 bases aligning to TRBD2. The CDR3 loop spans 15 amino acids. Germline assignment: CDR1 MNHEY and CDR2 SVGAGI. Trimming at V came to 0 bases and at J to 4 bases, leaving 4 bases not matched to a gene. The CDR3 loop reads CASSYSTGRGETQYF. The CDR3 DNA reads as TGTGCCAGCAGTTACTCGACCGGGAGGGGAGAGACCCAGTACTTC.

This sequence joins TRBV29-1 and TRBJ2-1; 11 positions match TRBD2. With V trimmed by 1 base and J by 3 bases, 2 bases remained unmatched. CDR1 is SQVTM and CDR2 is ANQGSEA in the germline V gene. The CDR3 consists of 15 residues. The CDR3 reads CSVEGSGRVYNEQFF. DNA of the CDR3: TGCAGCGTTGAAGGTAGCGGGAGGGTCTACAATGAGCAGTTCTTC.

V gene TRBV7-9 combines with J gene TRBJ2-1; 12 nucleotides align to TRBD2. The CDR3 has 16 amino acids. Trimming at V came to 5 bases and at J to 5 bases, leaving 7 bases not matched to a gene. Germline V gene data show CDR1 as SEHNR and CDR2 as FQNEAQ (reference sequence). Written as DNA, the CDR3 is TGTGCCAGCAGCGGGGGACTAGCGGGCATAAACAATGAGCAGTTCTTC. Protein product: CASSGGLAGINNEQFF. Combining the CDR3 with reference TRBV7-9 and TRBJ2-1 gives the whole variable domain DTGVSQNPRHKITKRGQNVTFRCDPISEHNRLYWYRQTLGQGPEFLTYFQNEAQLEKSRLLSDRFSAERPKGSFSTLEIQRTEQGDSAMYLCASSGGLAGINNEQFFGPGTRLTVL.

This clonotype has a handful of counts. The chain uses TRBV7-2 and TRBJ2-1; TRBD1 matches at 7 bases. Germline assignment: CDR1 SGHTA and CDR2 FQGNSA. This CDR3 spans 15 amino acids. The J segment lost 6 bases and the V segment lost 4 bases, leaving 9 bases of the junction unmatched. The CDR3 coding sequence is TGTGCCAGCAGCTCTAAGGGACAGAGCTTCAATGAGCAGTTCTTC. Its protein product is CASSSKGQSFNEQFF.

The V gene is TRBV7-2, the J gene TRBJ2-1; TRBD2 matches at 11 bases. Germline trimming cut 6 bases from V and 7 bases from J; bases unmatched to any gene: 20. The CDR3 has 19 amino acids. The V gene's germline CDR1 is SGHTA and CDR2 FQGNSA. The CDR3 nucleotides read TGTGCCAGCAGGGTCCCCGGGACTAGCGGACCCGAGGATGGGAATGAGCAGTTCTTC. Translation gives CASRVPGTSGPEDGNEQFF.

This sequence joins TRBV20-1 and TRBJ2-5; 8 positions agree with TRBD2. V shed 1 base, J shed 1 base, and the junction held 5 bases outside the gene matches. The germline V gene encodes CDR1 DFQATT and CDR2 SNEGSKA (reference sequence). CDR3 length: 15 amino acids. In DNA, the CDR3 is TGCAGTGCTAGAGTTGAGACTAGCGCCCAAGAGACCCAGTACTTC. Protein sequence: CSARVETSAQETQYF.

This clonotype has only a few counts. For the CDR3, the DNA is TGTGCCAGCAGCCAGCAGGGGGGCAAAAACATTCAGTACTTC. This encodes CASSQQGGKNIQYF. The rearrangement uses TRBV3-1 and TRBJ2-4; possibly TRBD1 for D (7 bases). Looked up from germline, CDR1 is LGHDT and CDR2 is YNNKEL (reference sequence). This CDR3 region has 14 residues. V lost 3 bases, J lost 3 bases, and 9 bases lay in between.

The CDR3, as DNA: TGCGCCAGCGCCGGGACACCGAATCAGCCCCAGCATTTT. Translating gives CASAGTPNQPQHF. The J gene is TRBJ1-5, the V gene TRBV5-1; maybe TRBD1 (6 bases). The CDR3 has 13 residues. CDR1 is SGHRS and CDR2 is YFSETQ in the germline V gene. V dropped 7 bases and J dropped 4 bases, with 12 bases sitting between them.

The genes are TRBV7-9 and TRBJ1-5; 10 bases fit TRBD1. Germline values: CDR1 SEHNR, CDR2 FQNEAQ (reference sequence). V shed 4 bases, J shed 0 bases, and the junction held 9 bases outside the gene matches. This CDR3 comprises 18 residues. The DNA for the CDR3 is TGTGCCAGCAGCTGGGACCGGGACAGGGGCCATAGCAATCAGCCCCAGCATTTT. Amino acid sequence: CASSWDRDRGHSNQPQHF. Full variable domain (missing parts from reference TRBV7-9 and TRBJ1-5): DTGVSQNPRHKITKRGQNVTFRCDPISEHNRLYWYRQTLGQGPEFLTYFQNEAQLEKSRLLSDRFSAERPKGSFSTLEIQRTEQGDSAMYLCASSWDRDRGHSNQPQHFGDGTRLSIL.

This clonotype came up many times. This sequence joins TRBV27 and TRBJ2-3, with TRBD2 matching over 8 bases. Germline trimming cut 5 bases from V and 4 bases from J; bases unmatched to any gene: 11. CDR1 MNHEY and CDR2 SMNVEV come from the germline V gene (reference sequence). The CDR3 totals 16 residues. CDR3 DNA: TGTGCCAGCAGTCTATACACGGGAGGGCCCGCAGATACGCAGTATTTT. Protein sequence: CASSLYTGGPADTQYF.

CDR3 in DNA: TGTGCCAGCAGTTACTCCATATCGCCAGGGGTGGAAGAGCAGTTCTTC. The encoded protein is CASSYSISPGVEEQFF. The rearrangement links TRBV6-2 or TRBV6-3 to TRBJ2-1, with a tentative D call TRBD1 (6 bases). The CDR3 contains 16 residues. The V gene's germline CDR1 is MNHEY and CDR2 SVGEGT. Trimming removed 0 bases at V and 10 bases at J, with 19 bases between.

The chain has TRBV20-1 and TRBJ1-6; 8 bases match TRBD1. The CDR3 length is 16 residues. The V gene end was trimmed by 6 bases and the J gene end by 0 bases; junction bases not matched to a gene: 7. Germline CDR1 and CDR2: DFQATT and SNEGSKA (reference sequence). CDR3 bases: TGCAGTGCCCCTGGGACAGGCAGCTCCTATAATTCACCCCTCCACTTT. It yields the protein CSAPGTGSSYNSPLHF.

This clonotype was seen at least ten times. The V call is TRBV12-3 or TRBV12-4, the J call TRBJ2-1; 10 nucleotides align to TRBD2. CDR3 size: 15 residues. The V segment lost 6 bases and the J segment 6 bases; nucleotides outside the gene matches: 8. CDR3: CASRESGRAFNEQFF. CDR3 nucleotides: TGTGCCAGCAGGGAAAGCGGGAGGGCCTTCAATGAGCAGTTCTTC.

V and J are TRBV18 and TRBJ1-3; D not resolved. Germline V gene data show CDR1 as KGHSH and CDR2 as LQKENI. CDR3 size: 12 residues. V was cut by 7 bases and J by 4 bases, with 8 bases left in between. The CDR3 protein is CASLPWGNTIYF. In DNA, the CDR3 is TGTGCCAGCTTACCTTGGGGAAACACCATATATTTT.

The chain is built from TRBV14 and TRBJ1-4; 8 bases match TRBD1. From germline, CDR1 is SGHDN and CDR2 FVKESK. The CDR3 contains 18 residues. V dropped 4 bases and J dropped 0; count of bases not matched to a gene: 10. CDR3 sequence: CASSPSGTGIATNEKLFF. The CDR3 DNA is TGTGCCAGCAGCCCCTCCGGGACAGGAATTGCAACTAATGAAAAACTGTTTTTT.

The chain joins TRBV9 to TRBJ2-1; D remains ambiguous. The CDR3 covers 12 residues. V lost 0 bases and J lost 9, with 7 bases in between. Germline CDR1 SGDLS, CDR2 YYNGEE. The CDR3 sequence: CASSVELGEQFF. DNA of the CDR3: TGTGCCAGCAGCGTAGAGCTGGGTGAGCAGTTCTTC.

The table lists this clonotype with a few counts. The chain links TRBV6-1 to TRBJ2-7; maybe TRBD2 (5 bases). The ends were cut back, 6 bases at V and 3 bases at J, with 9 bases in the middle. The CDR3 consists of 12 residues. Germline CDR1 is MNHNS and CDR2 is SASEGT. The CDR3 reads CASSTAGYEQYF. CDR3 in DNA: TGTGCCAGCAGCACTGCGGGCTACGAGCAGTACTTC.

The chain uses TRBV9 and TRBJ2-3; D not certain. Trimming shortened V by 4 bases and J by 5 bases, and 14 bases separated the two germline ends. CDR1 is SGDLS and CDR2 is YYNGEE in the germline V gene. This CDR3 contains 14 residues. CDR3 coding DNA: TGTGCCAGCAGCTACAGACTTACCAAAGATACGCAGTATTTT. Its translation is CASSYRLTKDTQYF.

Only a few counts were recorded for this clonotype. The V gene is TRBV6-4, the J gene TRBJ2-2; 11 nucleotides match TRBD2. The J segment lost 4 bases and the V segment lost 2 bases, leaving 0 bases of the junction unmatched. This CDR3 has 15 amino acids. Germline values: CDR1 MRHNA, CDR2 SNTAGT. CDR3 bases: TGTGCCAGCAGTGACGGGACTAGCGGCACCGGGGAGCTGTTTTTT. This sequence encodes CASSDGTSGTGELFF.

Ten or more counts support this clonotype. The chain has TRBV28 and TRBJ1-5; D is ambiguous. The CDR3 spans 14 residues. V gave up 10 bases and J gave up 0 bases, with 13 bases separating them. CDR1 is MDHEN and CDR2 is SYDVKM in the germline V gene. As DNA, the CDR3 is TGTGCCATATCCGGACTACCTAGCAATCAGCCCCAGCATTTT. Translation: CAISGLPSNQPQHF.

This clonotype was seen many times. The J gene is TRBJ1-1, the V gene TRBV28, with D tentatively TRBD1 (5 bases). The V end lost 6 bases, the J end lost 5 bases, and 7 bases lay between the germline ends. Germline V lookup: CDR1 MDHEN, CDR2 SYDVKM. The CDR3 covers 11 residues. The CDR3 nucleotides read TGTGCCAGCAGCGGGGGGACTGAAGCTTTCTTT. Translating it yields CASSGGTEAFF.

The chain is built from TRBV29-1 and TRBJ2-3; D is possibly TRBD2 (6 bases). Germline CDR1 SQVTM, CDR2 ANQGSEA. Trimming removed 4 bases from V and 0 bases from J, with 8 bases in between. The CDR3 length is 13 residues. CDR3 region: CSVGRGSTDTQYF. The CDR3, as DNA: TGCAGCGTTGGCCGGGGGAGCACAGATACGCAGTATTTT.

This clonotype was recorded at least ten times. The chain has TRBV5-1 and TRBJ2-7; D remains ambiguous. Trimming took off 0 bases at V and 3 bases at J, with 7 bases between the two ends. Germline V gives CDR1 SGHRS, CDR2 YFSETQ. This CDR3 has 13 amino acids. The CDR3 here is CASSLVQNYEQYF. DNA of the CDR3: TGCGCCAGCAGCTTGGTGCAAAACTACGAGCAGTACTTC.